These 25 T cell receptor beta chains originate from one sample sequenced in a study of blood T cell repertoires in COVID-19. Generated by immunoSEQ multiplex PCR, the TCRdb table keeps only in-frame clones and is missing some. The table includes about 73,000 clones, around four fifths detected once. The sample taken for sequencing was peripheral blood. The receptor source for this set is a man between 60 and 75 years old with acute or convalescent COVID-19.

V gene TRBV24-1 combines with J gene TRBJ1-2, with TRBD1 matching 8 bases. The CDR3 runs to 16 residues. Trimming cost V 4 bases and J 3 bases; bases outside gene matches: 9. Germline-derived CDR1 and CDR2 are KGHDR and SFDVKD. CDR3 amino acids: CATSDGQGKEDYGYTF. CDR3 coding DNA: TGTGCCACCAGTGACGGACAGGGAAAGGAAGACTATGGCTACACCTTC.

CDR3 in amino acids: CASSADRRETEAFF. The CDR3 nucleotides read TGTGCCAGTAGTGCGGACAGGAGGGAAACTGAAGCTTTCTTT. The chain has TRBV19 and TRBJ1-1, with 7 bases lining up with TRBD1. The germline CDR1 and CDR2 sequences are LNHDA and SQIVND (reference sequence). V lost 5 bases and J lost 5; bases outside the gene matches: 8. The CDR3 runs 14 residues.

A single count supports this clone. This chain uses TRBV5-1 with TRBJ2-1; TRBD1 matches 7 bases. Germline lookup yields CDR1 SGHRS and CDR2 YFSETQ. The CDR3 sequence is 14 residues long. V trimming: 3 bases; J trimming: 2 bases; junction bases outside the gene matches: 2. This CDR3 reads CASSSGQTYNEQFF. The CDR3 DNA reads TGCGCCAGCAGCTCGGGACAGACCTACAATGAGCAGTTCTTC.

This clone was seen only once. V usage is TRBV6-5 and J usage is TRBJ1-6; TRBD1 is a possible D gene (6 bases). Trimming pared 2 bases from V and 10 bases from J, leaving 15 bases between. Germline V gives CDR1 MNHEY, CDR2 SVGAGI. The CDR3 is made up of 15 amino acids. DNA of the CDR3: TGTGCCAGCAGTTACACAGGGTCGGTCGGGTCACCCCTCCACTTT. Its translation: CASSYTGSVGSPLHF.

The CDR3, as DNA: TGTGCCAGCAGTTTTTCGGGTATCTCTGGGGCCAACGTCCTGACTTTC. Encoded protein: CASSFSGISGANVLTF. The chain uses TRBV6-5 and TRBJ2-6; D is uncertain. The CDR3 runs 16 residues. Germline V gene data show CDR1 as MNHEY and CDR2 as SVGAGI. Trimming took off 4 bases at V and 0 bases at J, with 10 bases between the two ends.

This sequence joins TRBV6-5 and TRBJ2-1; TRBD2 agrees at 11 bases. The CDR3 contains 14 residues. Germline CDR1 reads MNHEY; CDR2 reads SVGAGI. V was pared by 6 bases and J by 13 bases, with 11 bases of the junction left unmatched. Here the CDR3 DNA reads TGTGCCAGCAGCTCTAGCGGGGGGACACTACCCCAGTTCTTC. Residues: CASSSSGGTLPQFF.

The gene calls are TRBV5-8 and TRBJ2-5; 11 bases line up with TRBD1. The CDR3 sequence is 17 residues long. Germline V gene lookup returns CDR1 SGHTS and CDR2 YDEGEE. With 4 bases clipped from V and 2 bases from J, the junction kept 10 bases outside the gene matches. The CDR3 DNA follows: TGTGCCAGCAGCATCGGACAGGGGGCGTTTTCGCAAGAGACCCAGTACTTC. Protein: CASSIGQGAFSQETQYF. The variable domain in full, completed from reference TRBV5-8 and TRBJ2-5, reads EAGVTQSPTHLIKTRGQQATLRCSPISGHTSVYWYQQALGLGLQFLLWYDEGEERNRGNFPPRFSGRQFPNYSSELNVNALELEDSALYLCASSIGQGAFSQETQYFGPGTRLLVL.

This chain connects TRBV5-6 to TRBJ2-5, with 7 bases identical to TRBD1. Germline values: CDR1 SGHDT, CDR2 YYEEEE. This CDR3 is 17 amino acids long. Losses at the gene ends were 1 base for V and 5 bases for J; bases not matched to a gene: 14. This CDR3 reads CASSLPNPGQGVETQYF. The CDR3 DNA reads as TGTGCCAGCAGCTTGCCTAACCCAGGGCAGGGGGTTGAGACCCAGTACTTC.

This chain links TRBV10-3 with TRBJ2-1; D is perhaps TRBD2 (6 bases). The V end was cut by 11 bases, the J end by 0 bases, with 8 bases between. CDR1 ENHRY and CDR2 SYGVKD come from the germline V gene. This CDR3 region has 12 residues. The CDR3 DNA follows: TGTGCCGTCGGGAGCTCCTACAATGAGCAGTTCTTC. Translation: CAVGSSYNEQFF.

The chain links TRBV6-5 to TRBJ2-3; 14 bases fit TRBD2. The trim removed 4 bases at V and 5 bases at J, leaving 5 bases unmatched. This CDR3 comprises 16 residues. Germline CDR1 MNHEY, CDR2 SVGAGI. The CDR3 loop is CASSSGLAGVRDTQYF. DNA for the CDR3: TGTGCCAGCAGTTCGGGACTAGCGGGGGTGCGAGATACGCAGTATTTT.

The chain joins TRBV29-1 to TRBJ1-1; tentative D call: TRBD1 (6 bases). CDR3 length: 12 amino acids. Germline CDR1 and CDR2: SQVTM and ANQGSEA. V lost 6 bases to trimming and J lost 0 bases, with 8 bases between them. The CDR3 is CSVYRVNTEAFF. Here the CDR3 DNA reads TGCAGCGTCTACAGGGTGAACACTGAAGCTTTCTTT.

The chain joins TRBV10-2 to TRBJ2-1; D is unresolved. Trimming took off 0 bases at V and 13 bases at J, with 7 bases between the two ends. The CDR3 has 11 amino acids. Germline V lookup: CDR1 WSHSY, CDR2 SAAADI. In DNA form, the CDR3 reads TGCGCCAGCAGTGAGTCGGCCCTCCAGTTCTTC. It is translated as CASSESALQFF.

V and J are TRBV30 and TRBJ1-1; D gene ambiguous. Trimming took off 7 bases at V and 4 bases at J, with 10 bases between the two ends. This CDR3 region has 11 residues. Germline V gene data show CDR1 as GTSNPN and CDR2 as SVGIG (reference sequence). Here the CDR3 DNA reads TGTGCCTCTGGAGCTATCACTGAAGCTTTCTTT. This encodes CASGAITEAFF.

As DNA, the CDR3 is TGTGCCAGCAGTTTATTGAGGGACCAAGAGACCCAGTACTTC. Its translation: CASSLLRDQETQYF. V gene TRBV28 combines with J gene TRBJ2-5, with D tentatively TRBD2 (5 bases). V lost 1 base and J 0 bases, leaving 6 bases between the germline ends. The CDR3 extends over 14 amino acids. CDR1 is MDHEN and CDR2 is SYDVKM in the germline V gene. Full variable domain (outside the CDR3, taken from reference TRBV28 and TRBJ2-5): DVKVTQSSRYLVKRTGEKVFLECVQDMDHENMFWYRQDPGLGLRLIYFSYDVKMKEKGDIPEGYSVSREKKERFSLILESASTNQTSMYLCASSLLRDQETQYFGPGTRLLVL.

This clone was observed once. The chain carries TRBV2 and TRBJ1-4, with 8 positions matching TRBD1. This CDR3 is 13 amino acids long. The germline V gene has CDR1 SNHLY and CDR2 FYNNEI. The ends lost 11 bases at V and 7 bases at J; junction bases unmatched: 9. This CDR3 is CAGSRGLGEKLFF. The DNA of the CDR3 is TGTGCCGGATCCAGGGGGCTCGGTGAAAAACTGTTTTTT.

The V call is TRBV5-6, the J call TRBJ2-1, with D unresolved. The CDR3 has 15 amino acids. With 4 bases removed from V and 4 bases from J, the gap between germline ends came to 15 bases. Germline lookup yields CDR1 SGHDT and CDR2 YYEEEE. CDR3 loop: CASSPGGSAYNEQFF. CDR3 DNA: TGTGCCAGCAGCCCTGGCGGATCCGCATACAATGAGCAGTTCTTC. The complete variable domain, with remaining parts taken from reference TRBV5-6 and TRBJ2-1, reads DAGVTQSPTHLIKTRGQQVTLRCSPKSGHDTVSWYQQALGQGPQFIFQYYEEEERQRGNFPDRFSGHQFPNYSSELNVNALLLGDSALYLCASSPGGSAYNEQFFGPGTRLTVL.

The CDR3, as DNA: TGTGCCAGCAGCGAACTTCTACCCCTACAGGGGCGGTTCAATGAGCAGTTCTTC. This gives the protein CASSELLPLQGRFNEQFF. V and J are TRBV6-1 and TRBJ2-1, with 7 bases matching TRBD1. Germline loops: CDR1 MNHNS, CDR2 SASEGT. The junction had 20 bases not matched to a gene; V was cut back by 6 bases and J by 6 bases. This CDR3 has 18 amino acids.

This rearrangement joins TRBV5-1 to TRBJ1-1; D is unresolved. V was trimmed by 4 bases and J by 3 bases, leaving 10 bases between them. CDR1 is SGHRS and CDR2 is YFSETQ in the germline V gene. The CDR3 totals 13 residues. CDR3 sequence: CASSPQVDTEAFF. CDR3 sequence (DNA): TGCGCCAGCAGCCCCCAGGTGGACACTGAAGCTTTCTTT.

V and J are TRBV6-5 and TRBJ1-1; 8 bases fit TRBD1. V was clipped by 7 bases and J by 4 bases; unmatched bases: 8. Germline CDR1 reads MNHEY; CDR2 reads SVGAGI. The CDR3 is 14 amino acids. CDR3 region: CASTDSGGVTEAFF. The CDR3 bases are TGTGCCAGCACTGACTCAGGGGGCGTCACTGAAGCTTTCTTT.

The chain has TRBV21-1 and TRBJ2-5; TRBD2, the D gene given by the table, was not confirmed from the DNA. TRBV21-1 is described as a pseudogene. This CDR3 is built from 18 residues. The CDR3 coding sequence is TGTGCCAGCAGCAAAGCGCGAATAGGGACTAGCACGCAAGAGACCCAGTACTTC. It codes for CASSKARIGTSTQETQYF.

The chain carries TRBV6-5 and TRBJ2-6; D is ambiguous. The V gene's germline CDR1 is MNHEY and CDR2 SVGAGI. The CDR3 runs to 12 residues. The V gene lost 9 bases and the J gene lost 0 bases, with 3 bases spanning the gap. The CDR3 loop reads CASHSGANVLTF. DNA of the CDR3: TGTGCCAGTCACTCTGGGGCCAACGTCCTGACTTTC.

This clone was recorded only once. This chain joins TRBV6-1 and TRBJ1-5; D gene uncertain. The germline V gene encodes CDR1 MNHNS and CDR2 SASEGT. Trimming shortened V by 6 bases and J by 4 bases, and 7 bases separated the two germline ends. CDR3 size: 12 residues. DNA of the CDR3: TGTGCCAGCAGCTTCCTTAATCAGCCCCAGCATTTT. It yields the protein CASSFLNQPQHF.

This clone was detected a few times. V and J are TRBV4-1 and TRBJ2-5, with D maybe TRBD1 (6 bases). The CDR3 contains 16 residues. The germline V gene has CDR1 MGHRA and CDR2 YSYEKL. V was cut by 1 base and J by 6 bases, with 18 bases left in between. This CDR3 reads CASSQAAGAEGQTQYF. CDR3 DNA sequence: TGCGCCAGCAGCCAAGCCGCAGGGGCTGAGGGGCAGACCCAGTACTTC.

This chain joins TRBV10-2 and TRBJ2-3; D might be TRBD1 (6 bases). Germline CDR1 and CDR2: WSHSY and SAAADI. Between the trimmed V and J ends, which lost 3 bases and 0 bases, there was a span of 13 bases. The CDR3 totals 16 residues. The CDR3 nucleotides are TGCGCCAGCAGTGACAGGGGAAGGTTAAGCACAGATACGCAGTATTTT. Translation gives CASSDRGRLSTDTQYF.

The rearrangement joins TRBV10-1 to TRBJ1-1, with a tentative D call TRBD1 (5 bases). The CDR3 runs to 13 residues. Between the trimmed V and J ends, which lost 1 base and 3 bases, there was a span of 6 bases. Germline values: CDR1 WNHNN, CDR2 SYGVQD (reference sequence). The CDR3 region is CASSEFRDTEAFF. CDR3 nucleotides: TGCGCCAGCAGTGAGTTCAGGGACACTGAAGCTTTCTTT.